The present entry profiles one TCR beta chain with its context. Its antigen is still unknown. This sample stems from a study of CD8+ T cells in alopecia areata. Overall study context: Tofacitinib ran for 6 to 18 months before 6 months off drug.

Investigators isolated RNA and reverse transcribed it into cDNA to act as the sequencing template. The table came from immunoSEQ multiplex PCR; TCRdb's copy has only in-frame clones and leaves some out. The sample lists about 150,000 clones, 40% to 50% occurring once. Overall study findings and caveats: Among the cells sequenced in scalp samples are also the resident alphabeta T cells of normal skin. Higher clonality was seen in lesional scalp than in normal scalp, especially in alopecia totalis/universalis. Researchers reported that TCR sharing among patients proved less clear than in mice, possibly HLA-linked.

The V end lost 2 bases, the J end lost 6 bases, and 12 bases lay between the germline ends. The CDR3 consists of 13 residues. Germline loops: CDR1 SGDLS, CDR2 YYNGEE. The V gene is TRBV9, the J gene TRBJ2-7, with D perhaps given as TRBD1 or TRBD2 (5 bases each). This receptor was obtained from a human donor with alopecia areata. The sample taken for sequencing was CD4+ T cells sorted from blood. This CDR3 is CASSVDSGGEQYF. DNA for the CDR3: TGTGCCAGCAGCGTCGACTCTGGGGGCGAGCAGTACTTC.